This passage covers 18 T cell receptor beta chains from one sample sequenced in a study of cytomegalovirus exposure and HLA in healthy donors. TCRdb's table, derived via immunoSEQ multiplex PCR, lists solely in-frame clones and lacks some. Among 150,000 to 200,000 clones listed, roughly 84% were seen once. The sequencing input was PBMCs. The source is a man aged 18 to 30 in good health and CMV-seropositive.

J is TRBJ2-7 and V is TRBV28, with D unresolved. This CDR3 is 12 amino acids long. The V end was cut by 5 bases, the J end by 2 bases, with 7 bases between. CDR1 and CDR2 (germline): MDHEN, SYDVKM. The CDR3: CASSLRAYEQYF. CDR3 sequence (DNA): TGTGCCAGCAGTCTCCGGGCCTACGAGCAGTACTTC.

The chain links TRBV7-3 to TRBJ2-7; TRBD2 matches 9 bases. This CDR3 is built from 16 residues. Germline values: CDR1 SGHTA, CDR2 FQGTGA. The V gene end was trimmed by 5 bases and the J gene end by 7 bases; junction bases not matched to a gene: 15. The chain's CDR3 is CASSPPRGGRAKEQYF. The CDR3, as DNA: TGTGCCAGCAGCCCGCCGCGGGGCGGGAGGGCGAAGGAGCAGTACTTC.

CDR3 amino acids: CASSYSGRARNEQFF. CDR3 nucleotide sequence: TGTGCCAGCAGCTATAGCGGGAGGGCGAGGAATGAGCAGTTCTTC. The V call is TRBV5-6, the J call TRBJ2-1, with TRBD2 identical over 11 bases. CDR1 and CDR2 from the germline V gene are SGHDT and YYEEEE. Losses at the gene ends were 3 bases for V and 7 bases for J; bases not matched to a gene: 6. The CDR3 is 15 residues long. The full variable domain, rest sourced from reference TRBV5-6 and TRBJ2-1, is DAGVTQSPTHLIKTRGQQVTLRCSPKSGHDTVSWYQQALGQGPQFIFQYYEEEERQRGNFPDRFSGHQFPNYSSELNVNALLLGDSALYLCASSYSGRARNEQFFGPGTRLTVL.

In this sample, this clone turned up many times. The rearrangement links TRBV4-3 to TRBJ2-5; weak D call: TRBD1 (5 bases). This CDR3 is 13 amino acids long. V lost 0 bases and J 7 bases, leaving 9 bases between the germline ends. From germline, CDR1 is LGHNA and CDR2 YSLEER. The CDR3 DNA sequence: TGCGCCAGCAGCCAAGATCGAAGGGGGACCCAGTACTTC. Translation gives CASSQDRRGTQYF.

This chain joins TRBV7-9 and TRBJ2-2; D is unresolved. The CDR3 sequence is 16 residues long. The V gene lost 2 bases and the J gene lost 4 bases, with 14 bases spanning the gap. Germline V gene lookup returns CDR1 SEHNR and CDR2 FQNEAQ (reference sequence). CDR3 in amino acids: CASSLLGAGSTGELFF. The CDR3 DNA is TGTGCCAGCAGCTTACTGGGCGCCGGTTCCACCGGGGAGCTGTTTTTT.

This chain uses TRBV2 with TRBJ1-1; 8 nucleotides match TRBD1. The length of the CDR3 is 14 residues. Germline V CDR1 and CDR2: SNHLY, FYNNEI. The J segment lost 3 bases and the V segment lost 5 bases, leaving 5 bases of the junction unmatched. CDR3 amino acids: CASSPRQGYTEAFF. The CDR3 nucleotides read TGTGCCAGCAGTCCCAGACAGGGGTACACTGAAGCTTTCTTT.

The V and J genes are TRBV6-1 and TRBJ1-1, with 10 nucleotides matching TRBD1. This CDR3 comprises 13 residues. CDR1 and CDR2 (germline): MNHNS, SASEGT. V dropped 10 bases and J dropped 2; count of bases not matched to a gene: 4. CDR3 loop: CANRTGGNTEAFF. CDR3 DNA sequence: TGTGCCAACCGGACAGGGGGAAACACTGAAGCTTTCTTT.

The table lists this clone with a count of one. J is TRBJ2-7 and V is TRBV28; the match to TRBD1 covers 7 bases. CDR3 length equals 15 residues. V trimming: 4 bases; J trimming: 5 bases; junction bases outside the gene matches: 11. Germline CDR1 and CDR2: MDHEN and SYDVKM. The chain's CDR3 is CASSSTGTVKDEQYF. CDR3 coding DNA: TGTGCCAGCAGTTCGACCGGGACAGTGAAGGACGAGCAGTACTTC.

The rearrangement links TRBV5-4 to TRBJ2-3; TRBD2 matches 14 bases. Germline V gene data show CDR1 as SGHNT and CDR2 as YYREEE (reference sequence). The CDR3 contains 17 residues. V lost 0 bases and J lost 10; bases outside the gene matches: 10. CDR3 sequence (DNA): TGTGCCAGCAGCTTGGATCCCGGACTAGCGGGAGGTGAGGCGCAGTATTTT. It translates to CASSLDPGLAGGEAQYF.

CDR3 sequence: CAISAGGAGTGELFF. In DNA form, the CDR3 reads TGTGCCATCAGTGCAGGGGGCGCAGGCACCGGGGAGCTGTTTTTT. V usage is TRBV10-3 and J usage is TRBJ2-2, with 8 bases fitting TRBD1. Per germline, CDR1 ENHRY and CDR2 SYGVKD. Trimming removed 4 bases from V and 4 bases from J; junction bases left unmatched: 5. This CDR3 is 15 amino acids long.

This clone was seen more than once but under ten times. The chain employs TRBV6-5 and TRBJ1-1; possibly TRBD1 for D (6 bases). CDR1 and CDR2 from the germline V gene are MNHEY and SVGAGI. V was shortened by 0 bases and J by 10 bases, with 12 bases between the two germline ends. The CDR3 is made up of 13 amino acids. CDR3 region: CASSYSRGGGAFF. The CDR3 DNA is TGTGCCAGCAGTTACTCGAGGGGGGGCGGAGCTTTCTTT.

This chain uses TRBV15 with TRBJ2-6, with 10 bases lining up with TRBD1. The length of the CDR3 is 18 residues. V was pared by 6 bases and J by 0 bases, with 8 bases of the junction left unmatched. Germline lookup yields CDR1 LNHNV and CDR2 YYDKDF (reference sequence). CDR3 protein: CATSGLGQGDSGANVLTF. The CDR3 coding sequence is TGTGCCACCAGTGGACTCGGACAGGGGGACTCTGGGGCCAACGTCCTGACTTTC.

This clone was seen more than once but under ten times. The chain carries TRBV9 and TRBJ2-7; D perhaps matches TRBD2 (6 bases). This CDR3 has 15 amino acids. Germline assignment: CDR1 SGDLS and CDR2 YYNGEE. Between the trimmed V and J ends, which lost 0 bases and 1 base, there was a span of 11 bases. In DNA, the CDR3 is TGTGCCAGCAGCGTAGCCGGCGGGAAATCCTACGAGCAGTACTTC. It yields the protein CASSVAGGKSYEQYF.

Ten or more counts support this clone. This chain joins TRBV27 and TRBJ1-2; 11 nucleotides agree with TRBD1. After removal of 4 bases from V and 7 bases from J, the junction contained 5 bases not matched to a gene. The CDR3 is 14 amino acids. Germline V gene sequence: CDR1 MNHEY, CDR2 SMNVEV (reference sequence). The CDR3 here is CASSWDRGSSGYTF. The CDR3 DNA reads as TGTGCCAGCAGTTGGGACAGGGGGAGTTCTGGCTACACCTTC.

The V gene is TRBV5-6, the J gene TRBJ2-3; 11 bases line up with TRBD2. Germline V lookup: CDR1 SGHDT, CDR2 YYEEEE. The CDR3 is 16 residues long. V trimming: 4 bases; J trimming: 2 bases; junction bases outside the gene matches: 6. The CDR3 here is CASSPGLAGYTDTQYF. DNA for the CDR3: TGTGCCAGCAGCCCTGGACTAGCGGGTTACACAGATACGCAGTATTTT.

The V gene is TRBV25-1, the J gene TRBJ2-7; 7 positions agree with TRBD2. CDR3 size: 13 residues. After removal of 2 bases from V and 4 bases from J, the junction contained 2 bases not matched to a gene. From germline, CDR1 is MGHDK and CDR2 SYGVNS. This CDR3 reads CASSEGGGYEQYF. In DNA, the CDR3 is TGTGCCAGCAGTGAAGGCGGGGGTTACGAGCAGTACTTC.

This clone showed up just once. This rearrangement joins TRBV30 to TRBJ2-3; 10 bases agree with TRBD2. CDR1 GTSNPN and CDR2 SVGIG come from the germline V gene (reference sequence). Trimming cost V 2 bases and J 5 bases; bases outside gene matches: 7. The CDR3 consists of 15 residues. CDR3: CAWSRSSGRVDTQYF. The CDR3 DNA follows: TGTGCCTGGAGTCGGTCTAGCGGGAGAGTAGATACGCAGTATTTT.

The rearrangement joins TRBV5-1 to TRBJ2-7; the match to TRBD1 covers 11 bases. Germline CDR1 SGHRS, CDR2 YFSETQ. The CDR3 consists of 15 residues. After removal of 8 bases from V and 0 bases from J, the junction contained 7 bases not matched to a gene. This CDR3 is CASGTGGQSSYEQYF. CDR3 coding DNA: TGCGCCAGTGGGACAGGGGGACAAAGCTCCTACGAGCAGTACTTC.